This T cell receptor beta chain was identified during a study of blood T cell repertoires in COVID-19. For the study at large: Some COVID-19 samples were acute and others convalescent; all came from the United States, Italy and Spain. The analysed material was cDNA or gDNA that came from T cells, B-cell-depleted T cells, or PBMCs.

In germline, CDR1 is MNHNY, CDR2 SVGAGI (reference sequence). Trimming left V 6 bases short and J 7 bases short, with 15 bases between. The CDR3 contains 14 residues. In the authors' workflow: Reference gene primer amplification yielded estimated nucleated cell counts. Assay: immunoSEQ multiplex PCR; the TCRdb copy retains only in-frame clones and omits some. V, J and clone size are taken as reported in that table, and D and trimming were inferred from the DNA itself. The sample consists of more than 65,000 clones, around four fifths of them appearing once. This sequence joins TRBV6-6 and TRBJ1-4; D is perhaps TRBD1 (5 bases). The TCR was taken from a man over 45 with active COVID-19. Sample: peripheral blood. This CDR3 reads CASRPDGGGEKLFF. CDR3 nucleotides: TGTGCCAGCAGACCGGACGGGGGAGGTGAAAAACTGTTTTTT.